The present entry profiles one T cell receptor beta chain with its context. The source of the sample is a study of control samples from healthy donors and cancer patients. Here immunoSEQ multiplex PCR was the method, and the copy in TCRdb shows in-frame clones only, minus some. In the table there are 65,000 to 100,000 clones, about 90% of which are singletons. Germline CDR1 SGHTA, CDR2 FQGNSA. The germline V and J ends were trimmed by 5 bases and 4 bases, with 17 bases remaining between them. This CDR3 is 15 amino acids long. The clonotype originates from a man aged 50 to 60 in good health. Sequencing was carried out using blood. This chain links TRBV7-2 with TRBJ1-2; D gene uncertain. CDR3 residues: CASSQTSLAFYGYTF. CDR3 nucleotide sequence: TGTGCCAGCAGCCAGACCAGCCTAGCTTTCTATGGCTACACCTTC.